Included here is one T cell receptor beta chain sequence, with context. This clone was observed a handful of times. The antigen this receptor binds is unknown. There are no base qualities to consult, and no much larger clone falls within one base. In the germline V gene, CDR1 corresponds to SGHAT and CDR2 to FQNNGV. Deletion took 1 base off V and 2 bases off J, with a span of 4 bases between the germline ends. The CDR3 sequence holds 13 residues, the cysteine and phenylalanine included. The CDR3 DNA has 39 bases and is translated from base 1. The record originates from a study of blood T cell repertoires in COVID-19 (dated by TCRdb to the early 2020s). The study in broad terms: The collaborator samples originated in the United States, Italy and Spain and spanned the acute and convalescent phases of COVID-19. The prospective study material was composed of cDNA or gDNA derived from T cells, B-cell-depleted T cells, or PBMCs. The sample metadata nearly always contained a de-identified subject ID, COVID-19 status, age in years and sex. HLA class I and class II types, where available, came from metadata supplied by the sample provider rather than from assay-based typing. The samples were drawn from the first 160 participants of the ongoing ImmuneRACE study and from 1,254 subjects provided by 6 global collaborators. A freely available public database, intended as a resource for researchers studying the immune response to SARS-CoV-2, is where the repertoires were released. Deeply sampled blood TCRbeta repertoires from subjects exposed to, actively infected with, or recovered from COVID-19 were included in the dataset.

Points the paper makes about the study in general: How much clinical and demographic metadata was included differed by source and by participant, and the metadata was provided uncurated.

TCRbeta CDR3 regions were amplified from genomic DNA by means of the immunoSEQ Assay, a bias-controlled multiplex PCR. On the study's bioinformatics: Nucleated cell counts per sample were estimated from amplification of reference gene primers within the assay. To quantify the absolute abundance of each unique TCRbeta CDR3 rearrangement, sequence reads were collapsed and filtered. For each sample, productive Simpson clonality was calculated as the square root of Simpson's diversity index over productive rearrangements. TCRdb retrieved this table from immuneACCESS and kept in-frame rearrangements only. Not all clones are present; in checked studies, unresolved V genes account for under half, and no reason is known for the remainder. V and J calls and clone size are given by that table; D and trimming were obtained from the DNA. This sample has over 90,000 clones in its table, and 91% of those were observed once. The ten largest clones add up to roughly 4.5% of the sample.

Each collaborating institution followed its own protocols to collect whole blood in K2EDTA tubes. For TCRbeta analysis, collaborators shipped samples as frozen whole blood, isolated PBMCs, or DNA extracted from either of those sample types. Sequencing was carried out using peripheral blood. The receptor chain draws on TRBV11-2 and TRBJ2-3, with no confidently assigned D gene. This TCR came from a man in his late teens or twenties with acute or convalescent COVID-19. The bases read TGTGCCAGCAGCTTAGGTAACACAGATACGCAGTATTTT. This sequence encodes CASSLGNTDTQYF.